Listed below are T cell receptor beta chains from one sample, sequenced in a study of blood T cells in healthy people across ages. From the 5' RACE reads, TCRdb called clonotypes with MiXCR, one entry per CDR3 protein. Of 550,000 to 750,000 distinct CDR3 sequences listed, around a fifth are singletons. The sample was blood. The receptor source for this set is a man in his 70s in good health. CDR3s include the opening cysteine and the closing phenylalanine or tryptophan. The order of the fields is D gene, V gene, J gene, clone size, CDR3 DNA, CDR3 protein. A D gene is named only where the DNA matches it firmly. Expanded clones are given a class, and other clones once, few, many or no size at all.

.	TRBV24-1	TRBJ2-1	.	TGTGCCACCAGTGGTACTAGTGGTATGGGTTGGCATGAGCAGTTCTTC	CATSGTSGMGWHEQFF
.	TRBV29-1	TRBJ2-3	.	TGCAGCGTTGGACTCCTCATCACAGATACGCAGTATTTT	CSVGLLITDTQYF
.	TRBV6-5	TRBJ1-1	once	TGTGCCAGCTGGGGGGACACTGAAGCTTTCTTT	CASWGDTEAFF
TRBD1	TRBV20-1	TRBJ1-4	few	TGCAGTGCTAGTGTGGGGACAGGCGGAGAAAAACTGTTTTTT	CSASVGTGGEKLFF
.	TRBV6-2/TRBV6-3	TRBJ1-4	once	TGTGCCAGCAGGAGCCAACGGCCAGGGACGGATGAAAAACTGTTTTTT	CASRSQRPGTDEKLFF
TRBD1	TRBV29-1	TRBJ2-5	.	TGCAGCGCACCTACAGGGGTCGGCCAAGAGACCCAGTACTTC	CSAPTGVGQETQYF
TRBD2	TRBV3-1	TRBJ2-5	.	TGTGCCAGCAGCCGGGAGGGGACAGAGACCCAGTACTTC	CASSREGTETQYF
.	TRBV12-3/TRBV12-4	TRBJ2-2	.	TGTGCCAGCAGTTTTGGACCTTCTTACACCGGGGAGCTGTTTTTT	CASSFGPSYTGELFF
TRBD1	TRBV29-1	TRBJ2-5	few	TGCAGCGGACACAGGGGCGGACAAGAGACCCAGTACTTC	CSGHRGGQETQYF
.	TRBV7-9	TRBJ2-5	.	TGTGCCAGCAGCATAGAGACCCAGTACTTC	CASSIETQYF
TRBD2	TRBV11-2	TRBJ2-5	.	TGTGCCAGCAGCTCCGGGACTACCTTCCCCCCCATACAAGAGACCCAGTACTTC	CASSSGTTFPPIQETQYF
.	TRBV2	TRBJ2-5	.	TGTGCCAGCAGTGAATCGGGCTGGCTAGTCGAAGAGACCCAGTACTTC	CASSESGWLVEETQYF
.	TRBV4-3	TRBJ1-1	.	TGCGCCAGCAGCCAAGATGGACGGGGCACTGAAGCTTTCTTT	CASSQDGRGTEAFF
.	TRBV25-1	TRBJ2-2	few	TGTGCCAGCAGTTTACTGTCCGGGGAGCTGTTTTTT	CASSLLSGELFF
TRBD1	TRBV29-1	TRBJ1-3	few	TGCAGCGTTGGACAGGGCCGTGGAAACACCATATATTTT	CSVGQGRGNTIYF
TRBD2	TRBV20-1	TRBJ2-2	few	TGCAGTGCTCGGGCTAGCGGGAGGATGAACACCGGGGAGCTGTTTTTT	CSARASGRMNTGELFF
.	TRBV20-1	TRBJ2-7	.	TGCAGTGCTAGAGATACGAACAGCTTACCTGCCTACGAGCAGTACTTC	CSARDTNSLPAYEQYF
.	TRBV28	TRBJ2-2	few	TGTGCCAGCAGTTTGGCCAGGACGGGCACCGGGGAGCTGTTTTTT	CASSLARTGTGELFF
.	TRBV7-9	TRBJ2-3	few	TGTGCCAGCAGCTTCGGGCAGAGAGGCGCAGATACGCAGTATTTT	CASSFGQRGADTQYF
.	TRBV24-1	TRBJ1-5	.	TGTGCCACCAGAGTCAACCGGGACATGTATCAGCCCCAGCATTTT	CATRVNRDMYQPQHF
.	TRBV18	TRBJ2-6	.	TGTGCCAGCTCACCGGCCCACTCTGGGGCCAACGTCCTGACTTTC	CASSPAHSGANVLTF
TRBD2	TRBV11-2	TRBJ2-3	few	TGTGCCAGCAGCTTAGGTCAGCGGGGCGGCACAGATACGCAGTATTTT	CASSLGQRGGTDTQYF
TRBD2	TRBV6-5	TRBJ2-7	.	TGTGCCAGCAGTTACTCGACTAGCGGGTTTTACGAGCAGTACTTC	CASSYSTSGFYEQYF
TRBD1	TRBV6-5	TRBJ2-7	.	TGTGCCAGCAGTTACTCGAAAGGGACAGGGGGTGACGAGCAGTACTTC	CASSYSKGTGGDEQYF
TRBD2	TRBV20-1	TRBJ2-1	few	TGCAGTGCTAGGTATGGGACTAGCGGGAGCAATGAGCAGTTCTTC	CSARYGTSGSNEQFF
.	TRBV20-1	TRBJ1-2	many	TGCAGTGCTACGGGGGACCTCCGCTACACCTTC	CSATGDLRYTF
.	TRBV13	TRBJ2-2	.	TGTGCCAGCAGCCCGGGGCCGGCCGGGGAGCTGTTTTTT	CASSPGPAGELFF
.	TRBV4-1	TRBJ2-5	many	TGCGCCAGCACGCAAGGTGGGGCAGGGACCCAGTACTTC	CASTQGGAGTQYF